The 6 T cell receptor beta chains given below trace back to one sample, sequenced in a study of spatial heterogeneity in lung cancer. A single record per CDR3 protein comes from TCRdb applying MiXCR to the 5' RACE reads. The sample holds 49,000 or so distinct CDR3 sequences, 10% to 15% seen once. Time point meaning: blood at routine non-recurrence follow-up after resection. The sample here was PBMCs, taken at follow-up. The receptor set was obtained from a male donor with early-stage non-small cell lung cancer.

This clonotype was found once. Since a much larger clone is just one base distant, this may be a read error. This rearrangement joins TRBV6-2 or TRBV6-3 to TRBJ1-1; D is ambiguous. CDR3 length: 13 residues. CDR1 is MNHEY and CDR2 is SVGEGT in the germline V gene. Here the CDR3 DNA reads TGTGGCAGCGGTCGGTCAGAGAACACTGAAGCTTTCTTT. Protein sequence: CGSGRSENTEAFF.

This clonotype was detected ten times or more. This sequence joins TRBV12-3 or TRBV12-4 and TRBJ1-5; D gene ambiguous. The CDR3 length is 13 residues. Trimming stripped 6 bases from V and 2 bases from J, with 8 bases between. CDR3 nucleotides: TGTGCCAGCAGCGTTTACCGCAATCAGCCCCAGCATTTT. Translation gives CASSVYRNQPQHF.

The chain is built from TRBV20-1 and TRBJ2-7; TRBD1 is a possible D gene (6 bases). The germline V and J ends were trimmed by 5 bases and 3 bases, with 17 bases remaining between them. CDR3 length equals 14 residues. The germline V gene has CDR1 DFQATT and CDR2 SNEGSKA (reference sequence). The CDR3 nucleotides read TGCAGTGCTTCACAGGGTTTTGTCGGCTACGAGCAGTACTTC. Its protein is CSASQGFVGYEQYF.

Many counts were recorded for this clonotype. The CDR3 bases are TGTGCCAGCAGCGGGATGGCAGGGGGCCTGAATGAGCAGTTCTTC. Protein sequence: CASSGMAGGLNEQFF. This chain joins TRBV5-6 and TRBJ2-1; 8 nucleotides align to TRBD1. The ends lost 4 bases at V and 7 bases at J; junction bases unmatched: 10. Germline CDR1 and CDR2: SGHDT and YYEEEE. The CDR3 is 15 residues long.

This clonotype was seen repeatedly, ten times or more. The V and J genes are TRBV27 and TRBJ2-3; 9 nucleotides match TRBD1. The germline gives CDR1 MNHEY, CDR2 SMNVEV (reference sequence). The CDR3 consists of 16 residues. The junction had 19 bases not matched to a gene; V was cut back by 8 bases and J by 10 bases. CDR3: CASGKPGTGLAGAQYF. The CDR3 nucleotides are TGTGCCAGCGGGAAGCCCGGGACAGGGCTCGCGGGCGCGCAGTATTTT.

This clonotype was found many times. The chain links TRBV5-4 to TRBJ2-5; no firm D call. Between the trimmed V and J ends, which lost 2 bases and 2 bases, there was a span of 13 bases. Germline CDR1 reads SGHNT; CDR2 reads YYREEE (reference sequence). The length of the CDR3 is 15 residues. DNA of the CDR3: TGTGCCAGCAGCTTCGATGCGGCACGACAAGAGACCCAGTACTTC. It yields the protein CASSFDAARQETQYF.